Following are 11 T cell receptor beta chains from one sample sequenced in a study of cytomegalovirus exposure and HLA in healthy donors. Researchers ran the PCR with 60 Vbeta and 13 Jbeta primers. Data came from immunoSEQ multiplex PCR; TCRdb stores just in-frame clones and leaves some out. The repertoire table contains 29,000 or so clones. Sequencing was done on a sample of PBMCs. The receptors shown here come from a man younger than 40 in good health and CMV-seronegative.

The rearrangement links TRBV19 to TRBJ2-7, with TRBD2 matching over 7 bases. Germline V gene lookup returns CDR1 LNHDA and CDR2 SQIVND (reference sequence). The CDR3 contains 14 residues. With 3 bases clipped from V and 6 bases from J, the junction kept 8 bases outside the gene matches. The CDR3 sequence is CASSISGLSREQYF. In nucleotides, the CDR3 is TGTGCCAGTAGTATCTCGGGACTAAGCCGCGAGCAGTACTTC.

The chain links TRBV11-3 to TRBJ2-1, with 9 bases that match TRBD1. In germline, CDR1 is SGHNT, CDR2 YENEEA. V gave up 6 bases and J gave up 7 bases; unmatched junction bases: 7. The CDR3 contains 14 residues. The CDR3: CASSQDRGWNEQFF. CDR3 in DNA: TGTGCCAGCAGTCAGGACAGGGGCTGGAATGAGCAGTTCTTC.

The chain is built from TRBV7-9 and TRBJ1-1; D perhaps matches TRBD1 (6 bases). The V end was cut by 4 bases, the J end by 0 bases, with 12 bases between. The CDR3 is 15 residues long. Germline V gives CDR1 SEHNR, CDR2 FQNEAQ (reference sequence). CDR3 sequence: CASSSPGAVNTEAFF. In DNA, the CDR3 is TGTGCCAGCAGCTCGCCAGGGGCCGTGAACACTGAAGCTTTCTTT.

This chain joins TRBV25-1 and TRBJ2-5; weak D call: TRBD2 (6 bases). Germline loops: CDR1 MGHDK, CDR2 SYGVNS. V lost 1 base, J lost 4 bases, and 13 bases lay in between. There are 15 residues in the CDR3. CDR3 amino acids: CASSESRGGGETQYF. In DNA, the CDR3 is TGTGCCAGCAGTGAATCGCGGGGTGGGGGAGAGACCCAGTACTTC.

This chain uses TRBV6-5 with TRBJ2-1, with TRBD2 matching 11 bases. The CDR3 has 15 amino acids. Germline CDR1 and CDR2: MNHEY and SVGAGI. V was clipped by 4 bases and J by 6 bases; unmatched bases: 5. CDR3 amino acids: CASSSPLAGGNEQFF. Written as DNA, the CDR3 is TGTGCCAGCAGTTCCCCCCTAGCGGGAGGCAATGAGCAGTTCTTC.

The V and J genes are TRBV5-1 and TRBJ2-7; 12 positions agree with TRBD2. J was trimmed by 1 base and V by 1 base; bases with no gene match: 15. CDR3 length: 20 amino acids. The V gene's germline CDR1 is SGHRS and CDR2 YFSETQ. CDR3 region: CASSLRASGTSGLTSYEQYF. The CDR3, as DNA: TGCGCCAGCAGCTTGAGGGCTTCCGGGACTAGCGGGCTTACTTCCTACGAGCAGTACTTC.

The rearrangement joins TRBV5-8 to TRBJ1-5, with a possible D match to TRBD1 (5 bases). The length of the CDR3 is 18 residues. Germline-derived CDR1 and CDR2 are SGHTS and YDEGEE. V was pared by 2 bases and J by 0 bases, with 18 bases between. The CDR3 region is CASSLFREQILSNQPQHF. CDR3 DNA sequence: TGTGCCAGCAGCTTATTCAGGGAACAGATCCTTAGCAATCAGCCCCAGCATTTT.

The chain carries TRBV6-1 and TRBJ1-1, with 10 bases fitting TRBD1. The CDR3 covers 13 residues. Germline values: CDR1 MNHNS, CDR2 SASEGT. V was pared by 6 bases and J by 5 bases, with 3 bases of the junction left unmatched. The CDR3 protein is CASSDRGRTEAFF. Written as DNA, the CDR3 is TGTGCCAGCAGCGACAGGGGGCGAACTGAAGCTTTCTTT.

The chain joins TRBV30 to TRBJ1-2; TRBD1 might be the D (5 bases). Trimming took 4 bases from V and 4 from J, leaving 16 bases between them. Germline V gene lookup returns CDR1 GTSNPN and CDR2 SVGIG (reference sequence). This CDR3 contains 14 residues. Written as DNA, the CDR3 is TGTGCCTGGATAGGGAAACAGGAATCCTATGGCTACACCTTC. Translation gives CAWIGKQESYGYTF.

V gene TRBV4-3 combines with J gene TRBJ1-2, with D possibly TRBD1 on 6 matching bases. The CDR3 consists of 21 residues. The germline gives CDR1 LGHNA, CDR2 YSLEER. V was pared by 4 bases and J by 5 bases, with 35 bases between. CDR3 region: CASSRILGPQGSSQTNYGYTF. The CDR3 DNA follows: TGCGCCAGCAGCCGGATTTTGGGTCCTCAGGGGTCTTCCCAGACCAATTATGGCTACACCTTC.

The chain has TRBV2 and TRBJ2-7, with 12 bases identical to TRBD2. Germline values: CDR1 SNHLY, CDR2 FYNNEI. V lost 6 bases and J lost 0; bases outside the gene matches: 12. This CDR3 contains 18 residues. CDR3 region: CASRVAFGLAGSSYEQYF. The CDR3 nucleotides are TGTGCCAGCAGAGTCGCTTTTGGACTAGCGGGATCCTCCTACGAGCAGTACTTC.